This T cell receptor (beta chain) was captured in a study of T-cell memory formation after mild COVID-19 (dated by TCRdb to the early 2020s). Some background on the complete study: TCR sequence clusters from the two donors were found to be largely donor specific. In a couple of donors, T-cell clones that expanded and contracted after mild COVID-19 were tracked by sequencing TCRalpha and TCRbeta repertoires over time. Two young, previously healthy adult volunteers, one female and one male, were included in the cohort. Findings and caveats that apply to the study as a whole: Clones that contracted from day 15 to 85 showed balanced CD4/CD8 phenotypes, whereas a second wave of clones that expanded from day 15 to 37 leaned towards CD4+. Whether the second-wave clones peaking on day 37 were SARS-CoV-2 specific was not confirmed. The study covered only a couple of mild cases, and larger cohorts including severe cases with pre-infection samples were considered necessary. Contracting CD4+ clones appeared mostly in the CM and EM memory subsets, whereas CD8+ clones were enriched in EMRA. Some responding clones were detected in pre-infection memory, suggesting pre-existing cross-reactive memory T cells joined the SARS-CoV-2 response.

PBMCs were isolated by Ficoll-Paque density gradient centrifugation. Data came from an Illumina NovaSeq 6000. TCRalpha and TCRbeta cDNA libraries were built by 5'RACE with constant-segment primers, adding sample barcodes and unique molecular identifiers. RNA was extracted from every sample with Trizol reagent. Libraries were amplified in two PCR steps, with a second sample barcode and Illumina TruSeq adapters added in the second step. Libraries were sequenced on an Illumina NovaSeq with 2 x 150 bp paired-end reads. Processing in the source paper ran as follows. The reads were demultiplexed and collapsed into UMI-guided consensus sequences using migec v1.2.7. Using mixcr v2.1.11, UMI consensuses were aligned to TRA and TRB V and J templates and then assembled into clonotypes. Expanded or contracted clonotypes were those called significant by both edgeR and NoisET, with noise models trained on biological replicates. For edgeR calls, a false discovery rate-adjusted p below 0.01 and a log2 fold-change threshold of 1 were applied. PCA with hierarchical clustering of max-normalized trajectories of the 1000 most abundant clonotypes was used as exploratory dynamics analysis. Separately sequenced CD4+ and CD8+ repertoires were used to assign the CD4 or CD8 phenotype of responding clones. Using fastp at Q25 and MiXCR, TCRdb reprocessed the public reads and kept productive beta chains. For every CDR3 protein sequence, its rows merge into one entry that carries the most common genes and DNA. What appears here as the V and J calls and clone size reflects TCRdb's work, not the paper's. This sample holds about 270,000 distinct CDR3 sequences; 15% were observed only once. Over 2% of the sample goes to the ten largest clones.

Of note for this clonotype: What antigen it recognizes has not been identified. Within one base of it there is no much larger clone, and no base qualities were kept.

From cysteine to phenylalanine, the CDR3 is 15 amino acids long. Of the read, only the CDR3 DNA is kept; its 45 bases are in frame from base 1. Looking up the germline V gene (reference sequence) yields CDR1 DFQATT and CDR2 SNEGSKA. The trim is 4 bases for V and 8 bases for J, with a gap of 20 bases between the germline ends. The sequence joins TRBV20-1 to TRBJ1-4; the D gene cannot be named for sure. The specimen sequenced was PBMCs or a T cell subset sorted from them (not recorded which). The source is an adult woman who had mild COVID-19 (a few samples of this study predate the infection). The sample titles of this study are shuffled in the database, so cell type and time point are left out; the donor was told from shared clones. The CDR3 protein sequence reads: CSAITQTLSPEKLFF. The DNA sequence is TGCAGTGCTATAACACAGACTCTCTCTCCGGAAAAACTGTTTTTT.